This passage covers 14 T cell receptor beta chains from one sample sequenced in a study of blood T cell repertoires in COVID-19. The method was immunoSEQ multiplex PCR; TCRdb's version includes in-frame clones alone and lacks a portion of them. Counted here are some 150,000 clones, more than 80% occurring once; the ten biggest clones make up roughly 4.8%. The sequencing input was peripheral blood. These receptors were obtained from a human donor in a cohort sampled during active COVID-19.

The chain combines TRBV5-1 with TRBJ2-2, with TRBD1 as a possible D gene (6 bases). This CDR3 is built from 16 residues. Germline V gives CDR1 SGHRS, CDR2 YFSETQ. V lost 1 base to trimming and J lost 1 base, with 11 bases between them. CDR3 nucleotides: TGCGCCAGCAGCTTGTACGGGACACAGAACACCGGGGAGCTGTTTTTT. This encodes CASSLYGTQNTGELFF. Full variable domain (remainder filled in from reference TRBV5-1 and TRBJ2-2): KAGVTQTPRYLIKTRGQQVTLSCSPISGHRSVSWYQQTPGQGLQFLFEYFSETQRNKGNFPGRFSGRQFSNSRSEMNVSTLELGDSALYLCASSLYGTQNTGELFFGEGSRLTVL.

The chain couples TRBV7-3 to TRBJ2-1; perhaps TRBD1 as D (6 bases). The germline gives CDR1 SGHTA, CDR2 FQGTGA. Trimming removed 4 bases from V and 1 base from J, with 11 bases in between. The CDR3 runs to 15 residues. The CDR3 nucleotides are TGTGCCAGCAGCTCCGGTCAGGGGTCCTACAATGAGCAGTTCTTC. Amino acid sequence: CASSSGQGSYNEQFF.

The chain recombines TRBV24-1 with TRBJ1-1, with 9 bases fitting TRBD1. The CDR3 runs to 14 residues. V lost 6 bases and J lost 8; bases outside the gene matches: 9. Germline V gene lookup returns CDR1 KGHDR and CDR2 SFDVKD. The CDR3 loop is CATSSGQGSIEAFF. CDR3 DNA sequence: TGTGCCACCAGTTCGGGACAGGGAAGTATAGAAGCTTTCTTT.

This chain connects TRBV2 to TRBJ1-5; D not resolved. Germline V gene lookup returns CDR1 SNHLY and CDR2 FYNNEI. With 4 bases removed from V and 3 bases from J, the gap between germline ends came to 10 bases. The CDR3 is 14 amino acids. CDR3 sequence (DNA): TGTGCCAGCAGTGGCGGCAGAAACAATCAGCCCCAGCATTTT. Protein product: CASSGGRNNQPQHF.

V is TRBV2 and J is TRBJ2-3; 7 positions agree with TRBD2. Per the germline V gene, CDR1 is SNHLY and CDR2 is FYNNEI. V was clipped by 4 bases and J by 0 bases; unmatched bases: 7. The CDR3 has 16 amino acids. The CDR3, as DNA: TGTGCCAGCAGTGTATTAGGTAGCGGGAGCACAGATACGCAGTATTTT. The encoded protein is CASSVLGSGSTDTQYF.

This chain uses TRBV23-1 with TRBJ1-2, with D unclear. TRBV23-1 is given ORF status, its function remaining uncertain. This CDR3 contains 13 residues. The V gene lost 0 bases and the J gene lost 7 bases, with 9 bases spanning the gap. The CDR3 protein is CASSQSGGFGYTF. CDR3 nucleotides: TGCGCCAGCAGTCAATCTGGAGGGTTTGGCTACACCTTC.

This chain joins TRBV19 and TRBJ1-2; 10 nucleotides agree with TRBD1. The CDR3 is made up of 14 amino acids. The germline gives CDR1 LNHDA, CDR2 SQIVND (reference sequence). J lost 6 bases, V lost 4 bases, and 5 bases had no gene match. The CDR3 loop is CASSTVDRGNGYTF. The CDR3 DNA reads TGTGCCAGTAGTACCGTGGACAGGGGGAATGGCTACACCTTC. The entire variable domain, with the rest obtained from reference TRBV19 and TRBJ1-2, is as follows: DGGITQSPKYLFRKEGQNVTLSCEQNLNHDAMYWYRQDPGQGLRLIYYSQIVNDFQKGDIAEGYSVSREKKESFPLTVTSAQKNPTAFYLCASSTVDRGNGYTFGSGTRLTVV.

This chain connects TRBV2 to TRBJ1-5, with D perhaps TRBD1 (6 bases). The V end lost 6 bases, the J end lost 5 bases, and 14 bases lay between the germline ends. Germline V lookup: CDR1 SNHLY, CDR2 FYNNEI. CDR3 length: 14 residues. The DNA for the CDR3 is TGTGCCAGCAGCCGGACAGCGATGGATCAGCCCCAGCATTTT. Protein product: CASSRTAMDQPQHF.

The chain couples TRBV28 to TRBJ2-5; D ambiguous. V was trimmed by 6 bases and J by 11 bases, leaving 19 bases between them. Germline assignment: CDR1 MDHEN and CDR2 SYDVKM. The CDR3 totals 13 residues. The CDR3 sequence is CASRTPVESWQYF. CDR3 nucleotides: TGTGCCAGCAGAACTCCAGTGGAGTCGTGGCAGTACTTC.

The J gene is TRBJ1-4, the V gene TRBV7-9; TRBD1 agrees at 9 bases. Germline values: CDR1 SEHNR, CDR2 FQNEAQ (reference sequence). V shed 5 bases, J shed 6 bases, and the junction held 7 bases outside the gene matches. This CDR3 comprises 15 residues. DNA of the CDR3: TGTGCCAGCAGCGCCCGACAGGGGGTCGATGAAAAACTGTTTTTT. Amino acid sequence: CASSARQGVDEKLFF. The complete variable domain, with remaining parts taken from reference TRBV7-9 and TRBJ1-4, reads DTGVSQNPRHKITKRGQNVTFRCDPISEHNRLYWYRQTLGQGPEFLTYFQNEAQLEKSRLLSDRFSAERPKGSFSTLEIQRTEQGDSAMYLCASSARQGVDEKLFFGSGTQLSVL.

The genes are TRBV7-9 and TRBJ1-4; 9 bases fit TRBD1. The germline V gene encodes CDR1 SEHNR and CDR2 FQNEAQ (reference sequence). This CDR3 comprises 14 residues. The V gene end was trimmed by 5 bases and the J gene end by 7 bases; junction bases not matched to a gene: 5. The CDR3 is CASSLGQGSEKLFF. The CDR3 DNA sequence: TGTGCCAGCAGCCTCGGACAGGGGTCTGAAAAACTGTTTTTT. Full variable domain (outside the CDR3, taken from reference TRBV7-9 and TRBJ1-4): DTGVSQNPRHKITKRGQNVTFRCDPISEHNRLYWYRQTLGQGPEFLTYFQNEAQLEKSRLLSDRFSAERPKGSFSTLEIQRTEQGDSAMYLCASSLGQGSEKLFFGSGTQLSVL.

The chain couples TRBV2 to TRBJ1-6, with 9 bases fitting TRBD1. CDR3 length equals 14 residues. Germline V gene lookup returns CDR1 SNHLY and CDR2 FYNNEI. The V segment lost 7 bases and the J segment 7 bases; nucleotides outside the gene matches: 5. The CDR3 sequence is CASILGQGNSPLHF. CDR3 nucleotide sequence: TGTGCCAGCATCCTTGGACAGGGGAATTCACCCCTCCACTTT. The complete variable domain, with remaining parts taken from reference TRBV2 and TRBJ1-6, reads EPEVTQTPSHQVTQMGQEVILRCVPISNHLYFYWYRQILGQKVEFLVSFYNNEISEKSEIFDDQFSVERPDGSNFTLKIRSTKLEDSAMYFCASILGQGNSPLHFGNGTRLTVT.

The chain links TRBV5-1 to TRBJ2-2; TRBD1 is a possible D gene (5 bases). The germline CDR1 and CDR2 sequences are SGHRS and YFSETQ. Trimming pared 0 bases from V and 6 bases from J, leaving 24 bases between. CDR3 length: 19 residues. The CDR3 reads CASSLDDSGRRRAAGELFF. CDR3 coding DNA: TGCGCCAGCAGCTTGGACGACTCGGGTCGCCGCAGGGCTGCCGGGGAGCTGTTTTTT.

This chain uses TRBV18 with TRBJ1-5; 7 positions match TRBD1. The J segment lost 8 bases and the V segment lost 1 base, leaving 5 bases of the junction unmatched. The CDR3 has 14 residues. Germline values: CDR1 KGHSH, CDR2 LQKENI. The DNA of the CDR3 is TGTGCCAGCTCACCACAAACAGGGGCTGAGCCCCAGCATTTT. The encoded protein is CASSPQTGAEPQHF.